A selection of T cell receptor beta chains follows, all from one sample in a study of cytomegalovirus exposure and HLA in healthy donors. Produced via immunoSEQ multiplex PCR; TCRdb's table is partial and in-frame only. The repertoire holds 90,000 to 140,000 clones, roughly 13% seen once, with roughly 15% in the top ten. The sample was PBMCs. Receptors were obtained from a man in his forties or fifties in good health and CMV-seropositive. The CDR3 runs from the conserved cysteine through the conserved F or W. Fields, in order: CDR3 DNA, CDR3 protein, clone size, J gene, V gene, D gene. The D gene is left open where the match is weak. Size is stated for part of the rows, as once, few or many counts, or as a class when the clone is expanded.

cdr3_nt: TGCAGAACCTGGACTAGCGGGAGAGATACGCAGTATTTT
cdr3_aa: CRTWTSGRDTQYF
clone_size: .
j_call: TRBJ2-3
v_call: TRBV29-1
d_call: TRBD2

cdr3_nt: TGTGCCTGGTTCCGGAGTAACACTGAAGCTTTCTTT
cdr3_aa: CAWFRSNTEAFF
clone_size: .
j_call: TRBJ1-1
v_call: TRBV7-9
d_call: .

cdr3_nt: TGCGCCAGCAGCCAAGACACAGTAGGAGAGACCCAGTACTTC
cdr3_aa: CASSQDTVGETQYF
clone_size: few
j_call: TRBJ2-5
v_call: TRBV4-1
d_call: .

cdr3_nt: TGTGCCAGCAGCTCACTCGTCAGCGGGAGGGGCCACAATGAGCAGTTCTTC
cdr3_aa: CASSSLVSGRGHNEQFF
clone_size: .
j_call: TRBJ2-1
v_call: TRBV11-2
d_call: TRBD2

cdr3_nt: TGTGCCAGCAGTTTATCGGCAGGGGGCACCGGGGGGATTGAAGCTTTCTTT
cdr3_aa: CASSLSAGGTGGIEAFF
clone_size: .
j_call: TRBJ1-1
v_call: TRBV27
d_call: TRBD1

cdr3_nt: TGTGCCAGCAGCTTAGGGTGGGGGGAAGAGACCCAGTACTTC
cdr3_aa: CASSLGWGEETQYF
clone_size: few
j_call: TRBJ2-5
v_call: TRBV11-2
d_call: .

cdr3_nt: TGTGCCAGCAGTTCCGGACAGGGGGCCTCCTACGAGCAGTACTTC
cdr3_aa: CASSSGQGASYEQYF
clone_size: few
j_call: TRBJ2-7
v_call: TRBV28
d_call: TRBD1

cdr3_nt: TGTGCCAGCTCCGGGACAGGGACGACCGGGGAGCTGTTTTTT
cdr3_aa: CASSGTGTTGELFF
clone_size: few
j_call: TRBJ2-2
v_call: TRBV6-4
d_call: TRBD1

cdr3_nt: TGCGCCAGCAGCTCCCAACCGGGTTTAGGCGGGGAGCTGTTTTTT
cdr3_aa: CASSSQPGLGGELFF
clone_size: few
j_call: TRBJ2-2
v_call: TRBV5-1
d_call: .

cdr3_nt: TGTGCCAGCAGCTTGGCAGGGGGCATAAACATTCAGCACTTC
cdr3_aa: CASSLAGGINIQHF
clone_size: once
j_call: TRBJ2-4
v_call: TRBV5-8
d_call: TRBD1

cdr3_nt: TGTGCCAGCAGTTACTCTCGGGACATAGATAATTCACCCCTCCACTTT
cdr3_aa: CASSYSRDIDNSPLHF
clone_size: few
j_call: TRBJ1-6
v_call: TRBV6-5
d_call: .

cdr3_nt: TGTGCCAGCAGGACAGGGGTCCATGGCTACACCTTC
cdr3_aa: CASRTGVHGYTF
clone_size: few
j_call: TRBJ1-2
v_call: TRBV28
d_call: TRBD1

cdr3_nt: TGTGCCTGGAGTGAGAAAAGAGGGACTGAAGCTTTCTTT
cdr3_aa: CAWSEKRGTEAFF
clone_size: few
j_call: TRBJ1-1
v_call: TRBV30
d_call: .

cdr3_nt: TGTGCCAGTAGTATTGTAGCCAATGAGCAGTTCTTC
cdr3_aa: CASSIVANEQFF
clone_size: .
j_call: TRBJ2-1
v_call: TRBV19
d_call: .

cdr3_nt: TGTGCCTGGAACTCGGGAGCCCCCTCCTACGAGCAGTACTTC
cdr3_aa: CAWNSGAPSYEQYF
clone_size: few
j_call: TRBJ2-7
v_call: TRBV30
d_call: .

cdr3_nt: TGTGCCAGCTCAACGGGACTAGCGGGAGTGGACACCGGGGAGCTGTTTTTT
cdr3_aa: CASSTGLAGVDTGELFF
clone_size: few
j_call: TRBJ2-2
v_call: TRBV18
d_call: TRBD2

cdr3_nt: TGTGCCAGCAGTTACTCTTCCCTAGCGGGAAGGAATGAGCAGTTCTTC
cdr3_aa: CASSYSSLAGRNEQFF
clone_size: .
j_call: TRBJ2-1
v_call: TRBV6-5
d_call: TRBD2

cdr3_nt: TGTGCCAGCAGCTCGGGACAGGTTTACTATGGCTACACCTTC
cdr3_aa: CASSSGQVYYGYTF
clone_size: few
j_call: TRBJ1-2
v_call: TRBV14
d_call: TRBD1

cdr3_nt: TGCAGCGGGTTCCGGGAGGAGTACAATGAGCAGTTCTTC
cdr3_aa: CSGFREEYNEQFF
clone_size: .
j_call: TRBJ2-1
v_call: TRBV29-1
d_call: TRBD2

cdr3_nt: TGTGCCAGCAGCCTTCGGGGGGAACGAAACACCATATATTTT
cdr3_aa: CASSLRGERNTIYF
clone_size: few
j_call: TRBJ1-3
v_call: TRBV7-2
d_call: .

cdr3_nt: TGCGCCAGCAGCTTGATCAGGGGCGGGCGCAATGAGCAGTTCTTC
cdr3_aa: CASSLIRGGRNEQFF
clone_size: .
j_call: TRBJ2-1
v_call: TRBV5-1
d_call: .

cdr3_nt: TGTGCCTGGAACCTAGTACCCGGGGAGCTGTTTTTT
cdr3_aa: CAWNLVPGELFF
clone_size: .
j_call: TRBJ2-2
v_call: TRBV30
d_call: .

cdr3_nt: TGTGCCAGCAGCCAAGTTCTTGAGCAGTTCTTC
cdr3_aa: CASSQVLEQFF
clone_size: few
j_call: TRBJ2-1
v_call: TRBV14
d_call: .

cdr3_nt: TGTGCCAGCAGTCTTCGGGACTCTGGGGCCAACGTCCTGACTTTC
cdr3_aa: CASSLRDSGANVLTF
clone_size: few
j_call: TRBJ2-6
v_call: TRBV6-6
d_call: .

cdr3_nt: TGTGCCAGCAGCCTTATGCCACTAGCGGGGATTAGGGAGCAGTACTTC
cdr3_aa: CASSLMPLAGIREQYF
clone_size: few
j_call: TRBJ2-7
v_call: TRBV7-2
d_call: TRBD2